The present T cell receptor (beta chain) was sequenced within a study of cytomegalovirus exposure and HLA in healthy donors. In the study overall: Some 180 million T cells yielded more than 90 million unique TCR beta sequences in earlier analysis. General study points: It is likely that the observed cluster of highly shared sequence variants was a sequencing artifact. Compared with the approximately 680-donor mean, an Asian-associated ancestry cluster reportedly had fewer N-insertions, according to a later analysis. With DRB1 most and HLA-C fewest, TCR association rates differed between HLA loci in a later analysis.

13 Jbeta primers and 60 Vbeta primers were used for the PCR. This table comes from immunoSEQ multiplex PCR, and its TCRdb copy is limited to in-frame clones, with some not included. The profile covers some 180,000 clones, with 76% appearing a single time and under 2.5% taken by the ten largest. This CDR3 is 17 amino acids long. Germline lookup yields CDR1 SEHNR and CDR2 FQNEAQ (reference sequence). For this clone: Its target is unknown. Germline and junction disagree at one end, which may indicate a read error.

Sequenced material: PBMCs. This receptor was identified in a woman in her twenties or thirties in good health and CMV-seropositive. The rearrangement uses TRBV7-9 and TRBJ1-6, with TRBD1 as a possible D gene (5 bases). The DNA for the CDR3 is TGTGCCAGCAGCTTATCTCAGGGAGGCTCCTATAATTCACCCTTCCACTTT. This codes for CASSLSQGGSYNSPFHF.